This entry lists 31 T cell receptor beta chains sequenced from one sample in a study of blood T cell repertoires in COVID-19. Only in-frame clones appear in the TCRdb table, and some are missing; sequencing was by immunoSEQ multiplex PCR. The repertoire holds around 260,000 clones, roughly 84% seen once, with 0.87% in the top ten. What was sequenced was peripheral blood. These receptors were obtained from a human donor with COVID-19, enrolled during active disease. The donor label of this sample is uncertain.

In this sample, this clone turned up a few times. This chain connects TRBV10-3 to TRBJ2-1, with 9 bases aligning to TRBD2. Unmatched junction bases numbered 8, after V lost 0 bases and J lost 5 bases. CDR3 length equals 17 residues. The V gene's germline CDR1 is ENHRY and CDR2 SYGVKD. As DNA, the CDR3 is TGTGCCATCAGTGAGTCGCCTCCTAGCGGGGCTAACAATGAGCAGTTCTTC. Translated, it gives CAISESPPSGANNEQFF.

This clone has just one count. The CDR3 spells CASSLGLMTSTDTQYF. DNA for the CDR3: TGTGCCAGCAGCTTGGGACTGATGACTAGCACAGATACGCAGTATTTT. The chain employs TRBV7-2 and TRBJ2-3; possibly TRBD2 for D (6 bases). Germline CDR1 and CDR2: SGHTA and FQGNSA. V was clipped by 3 bases and J by 0 bases, with 13 bases between them. The CDR3 sequence is 16 residues long.

CDR3 sequence (DNA): TGTGCCAGCAGTTATTCGGGATTGGTGAGCAATCAGCCCCAGCATTTT. It encodes CASSYSGLVSNQPQHF. This chain links TRBV28 with TRBJ1-5; D remains ambiguous. The CDR3 contains 16 residues. Germline CDR1 and CDR2: MDHEN and SYDVKM. Deletions cut 4 bases from V and 1 base from J, with 14 bases between.

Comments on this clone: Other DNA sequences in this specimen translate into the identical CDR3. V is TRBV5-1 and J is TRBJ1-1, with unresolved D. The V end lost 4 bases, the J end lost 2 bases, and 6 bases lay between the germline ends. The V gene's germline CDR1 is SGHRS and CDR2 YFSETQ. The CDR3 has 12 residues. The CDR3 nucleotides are TGCGCCAGCAGCCGGGGAAACACTGAAGCTTTCTTT. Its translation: CASSRGNTEAFF.

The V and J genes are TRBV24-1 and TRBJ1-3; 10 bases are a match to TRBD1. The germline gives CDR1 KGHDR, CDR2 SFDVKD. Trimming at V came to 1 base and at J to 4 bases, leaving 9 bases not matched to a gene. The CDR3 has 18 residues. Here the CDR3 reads CATSDFFGTGERGNTIYF. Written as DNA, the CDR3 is TGTGCCACCAGTGATTTTTTTGGGACAGGGGAGAGGGGAAACACCATATATTTT.

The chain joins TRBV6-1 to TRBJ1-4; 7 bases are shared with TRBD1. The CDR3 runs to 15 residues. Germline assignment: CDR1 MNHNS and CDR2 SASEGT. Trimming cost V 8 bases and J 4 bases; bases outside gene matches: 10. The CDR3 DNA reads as TGTGCCAGCGCCCCGTTCCGGGACAGTAATGAAAAACTGTTTTTT. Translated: CASAPFRDSNEKLFF.

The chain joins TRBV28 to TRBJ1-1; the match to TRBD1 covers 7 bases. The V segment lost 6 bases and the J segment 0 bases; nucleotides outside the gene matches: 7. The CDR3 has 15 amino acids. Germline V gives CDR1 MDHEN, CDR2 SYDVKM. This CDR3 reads CASSPGQAMNTEAFF. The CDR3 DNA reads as TGTGCCAGCAGCCCCGGACAGGCCATGAACACTGAAGCTTTCTTT.

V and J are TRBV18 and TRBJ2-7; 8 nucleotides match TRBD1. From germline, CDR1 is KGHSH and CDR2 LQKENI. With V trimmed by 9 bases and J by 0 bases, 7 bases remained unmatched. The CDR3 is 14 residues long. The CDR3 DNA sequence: TGTGCCAGTTCTCCGACAGGGGCCTCCTACGAGCAGTACTTC. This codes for CASSPTGASYEQYF.

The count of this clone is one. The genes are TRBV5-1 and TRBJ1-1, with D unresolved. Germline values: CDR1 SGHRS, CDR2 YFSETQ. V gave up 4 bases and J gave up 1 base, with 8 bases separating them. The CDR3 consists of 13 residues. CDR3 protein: CASSELENTEAFF. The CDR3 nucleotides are TGCGCCAGCAGCGAATTAGAGAACACTGAAGCTTTCTTT. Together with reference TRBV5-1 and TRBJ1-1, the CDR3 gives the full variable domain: KAGVTQTPRYLIKTRGQQVTLSCSPISGHRSVSWYQQTPGQGLQFLFEYFSETQRNKGNFPGRFSGRQFSNSRSEMNVSTLELGDSALYLCASSELENTEAFFGQGTRLTVV.

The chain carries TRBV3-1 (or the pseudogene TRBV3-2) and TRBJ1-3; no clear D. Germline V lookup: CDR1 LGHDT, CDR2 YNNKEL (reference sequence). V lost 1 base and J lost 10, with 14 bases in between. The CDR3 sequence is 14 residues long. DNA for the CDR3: TGTGCCAGCAGCCAAGTCCAGGCGCGCTGGACCATATATTTT. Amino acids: CASSQVQARWTIYF.

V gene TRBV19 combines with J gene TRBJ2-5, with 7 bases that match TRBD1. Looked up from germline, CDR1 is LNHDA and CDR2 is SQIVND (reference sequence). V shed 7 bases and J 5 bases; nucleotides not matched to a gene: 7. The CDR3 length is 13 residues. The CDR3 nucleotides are TGTGCCAGTACTCGGATAGGGGGCGAGACCCAGTACTTC. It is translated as CASTRIGGETQYF.

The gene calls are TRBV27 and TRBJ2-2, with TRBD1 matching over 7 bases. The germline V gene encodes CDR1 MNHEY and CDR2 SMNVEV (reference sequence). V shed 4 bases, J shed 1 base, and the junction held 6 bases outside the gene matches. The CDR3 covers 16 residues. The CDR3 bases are TGTGCCAGCAGTTCATACAGGGGCCGGAACACCGGGGAGCTGTTTTTT. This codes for CASSSYRGRNTGELFF.

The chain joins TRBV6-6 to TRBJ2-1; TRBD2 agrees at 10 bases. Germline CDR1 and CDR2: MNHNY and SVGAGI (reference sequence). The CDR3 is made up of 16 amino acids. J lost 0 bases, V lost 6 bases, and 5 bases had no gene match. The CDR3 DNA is TGTGCCAGCAGCCCAGCGGGAGGGCCCTCCTACAATGAGCAGTTCTTC. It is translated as CASSPAGGPSYNEQFF.

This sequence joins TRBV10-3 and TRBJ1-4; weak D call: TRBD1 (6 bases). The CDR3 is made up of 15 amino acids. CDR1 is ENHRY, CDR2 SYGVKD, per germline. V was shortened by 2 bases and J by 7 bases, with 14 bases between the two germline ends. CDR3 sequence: CAISEVRGSGEKLFF. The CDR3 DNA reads TGTGCCATCAGTGAGGTCAGGGGCTCTGGTGAAAAACTGTTTTTT.

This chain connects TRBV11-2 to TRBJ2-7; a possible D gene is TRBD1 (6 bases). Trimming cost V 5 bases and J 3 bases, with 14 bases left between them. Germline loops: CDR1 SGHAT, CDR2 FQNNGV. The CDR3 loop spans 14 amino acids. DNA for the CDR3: TGTGCCAGCAGCCCACCGGGACAATACTACGAGCAGTACTTC. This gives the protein CASSPPGQYYEQYF.

The CDR3 loop is CSVATVTGPGYEQYF. The DNA of the CDR3 is TGCAGCGTTGCGACGGTGACAGGGCCAGGTTACGAGCAGTACTTC. The chain joins TRBV29-1 to TRBJ2-7, with 7 bases lining up with TRBD1. Germline V gives CDR1 SQVTM, CDR2 ANQGSEA. This CDR3 has 15 residues. V shed 4 bases and J 4 bases; nucleotides not matched to a gene: 13.

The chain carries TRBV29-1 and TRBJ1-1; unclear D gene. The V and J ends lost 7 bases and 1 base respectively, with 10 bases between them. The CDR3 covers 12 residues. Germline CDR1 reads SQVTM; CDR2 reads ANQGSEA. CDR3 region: CSAGLTNTEAFF. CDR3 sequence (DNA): TGCAGCGCTGGACTTACGAACACTGAAGCTTTCTTT.

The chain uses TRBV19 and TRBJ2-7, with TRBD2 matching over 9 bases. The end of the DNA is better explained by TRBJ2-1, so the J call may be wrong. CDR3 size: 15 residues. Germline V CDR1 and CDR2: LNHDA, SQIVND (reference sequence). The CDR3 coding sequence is TGTGCCAGTAGTACTTCTAGCGGGAACCACAATGAGCAGTTCTTC. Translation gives CASSTSSGNHNEQFF.

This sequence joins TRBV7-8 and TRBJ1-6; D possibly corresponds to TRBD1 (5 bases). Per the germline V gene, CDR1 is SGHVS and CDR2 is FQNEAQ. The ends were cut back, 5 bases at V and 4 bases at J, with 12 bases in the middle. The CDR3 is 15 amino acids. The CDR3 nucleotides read TGTGCCAGCAGCGGATTGACAGATTATAATTCACCCCTCCACTTT. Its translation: CASSGLTDYNSPLHF.

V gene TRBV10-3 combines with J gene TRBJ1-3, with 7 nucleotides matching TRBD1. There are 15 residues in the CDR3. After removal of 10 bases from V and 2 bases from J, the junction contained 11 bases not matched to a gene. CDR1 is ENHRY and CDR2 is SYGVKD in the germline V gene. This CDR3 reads CASTNGDRAGNTIYF. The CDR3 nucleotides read TGTGCCAGCACTAATGGGGACAGAGCTGGAAACACCATATATTTT.

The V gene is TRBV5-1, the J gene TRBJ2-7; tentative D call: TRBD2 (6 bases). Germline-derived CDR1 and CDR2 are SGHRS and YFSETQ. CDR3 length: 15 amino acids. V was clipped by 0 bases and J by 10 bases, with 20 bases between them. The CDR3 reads CASSLVLGASDHQYF. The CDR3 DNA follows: TGCGCCAGCAGCTTGGTTCTCGGGGCTAGCGATCACCAGTACTTC.

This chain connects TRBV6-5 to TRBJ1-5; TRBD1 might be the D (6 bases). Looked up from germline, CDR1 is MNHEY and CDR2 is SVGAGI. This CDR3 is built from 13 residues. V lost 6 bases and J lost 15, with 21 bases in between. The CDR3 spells CASRGPGAGIPHF. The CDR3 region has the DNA TGTGCCAGCAGAGGGCCAGGGGCCGGGATTCCGCATTTT.

CDR3: CASRGSATDTQYF. CDR3 coding DNA: TGTGCCAGCAGGGGCTCTGCCACAGATACGCAGTATTTT. The J gene is TRBJ2-3, the V gene TRBV6-6; D is unclear. Trimming removed 6 bases from V and 2 bases from J, with 9 bases in between. This CDR3 spans 13 amino acids. The V gene's germline CDR1 is MNHNY and CDR2 SVGAGI (reference sequence).

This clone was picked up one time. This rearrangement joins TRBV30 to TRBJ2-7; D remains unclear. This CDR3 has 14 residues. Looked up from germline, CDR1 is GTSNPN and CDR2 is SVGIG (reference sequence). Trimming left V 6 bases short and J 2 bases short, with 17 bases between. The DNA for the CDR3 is TGTGCCTGCAGGCCAGCAGACGAGACCTACGAGCAGTACTTC. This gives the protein CACRPADETYEQYF.

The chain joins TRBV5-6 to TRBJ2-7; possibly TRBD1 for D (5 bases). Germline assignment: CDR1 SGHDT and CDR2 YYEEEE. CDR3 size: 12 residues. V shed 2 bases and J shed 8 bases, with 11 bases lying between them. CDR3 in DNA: TGTGCCAGCAGCTTACAGGCATACAAGCAGTACTTC. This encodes CASSLQAYKQYF.

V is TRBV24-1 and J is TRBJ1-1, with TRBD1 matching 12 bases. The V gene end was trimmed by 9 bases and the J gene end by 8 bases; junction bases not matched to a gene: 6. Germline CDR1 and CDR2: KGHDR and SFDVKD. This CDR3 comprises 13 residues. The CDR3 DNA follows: TGTGCCACCCGGGGACAGGGGGCGTCAGAAGCTTTCTTT. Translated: CATRGQGASEAFF.

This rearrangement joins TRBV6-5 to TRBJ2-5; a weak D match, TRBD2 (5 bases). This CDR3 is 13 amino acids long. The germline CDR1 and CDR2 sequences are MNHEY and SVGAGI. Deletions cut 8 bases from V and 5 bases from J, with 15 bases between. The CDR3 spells CASAGQVRETQYF. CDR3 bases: TGTGCCAGCGCGGGCCAGGTGAGGGAGACCCAGTACTTC.

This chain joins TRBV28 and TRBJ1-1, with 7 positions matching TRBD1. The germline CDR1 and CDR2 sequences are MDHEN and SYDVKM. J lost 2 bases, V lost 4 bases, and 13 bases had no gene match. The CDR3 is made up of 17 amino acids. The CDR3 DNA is TGTGCCAGCAGTTCCCCCGGGACAGCGACCTATAACACTGAAGCTTTCTTT. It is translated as CASSSPGTATYNTEAFF.

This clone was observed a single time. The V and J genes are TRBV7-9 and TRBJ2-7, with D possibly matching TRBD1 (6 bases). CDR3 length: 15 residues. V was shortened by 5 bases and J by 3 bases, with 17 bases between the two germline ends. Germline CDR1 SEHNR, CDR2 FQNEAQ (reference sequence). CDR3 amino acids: CASSLPVGQNYEQYF. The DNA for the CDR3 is TGTGCCAGCAGCCTACCCGTAGGACAGAACTACGAGCAGTACTTC. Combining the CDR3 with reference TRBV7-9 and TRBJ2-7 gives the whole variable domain DTGVSQNPRHKITKRGQNVTFRCDPISEHNRLYWYRQTLGQGPEFLTYFQNEAQLEKSRLLSDRFSAERPKGSFSTLEIQRTEQGDSAMYLCASSLPVGQNYEQYFGPGTRLTVT.

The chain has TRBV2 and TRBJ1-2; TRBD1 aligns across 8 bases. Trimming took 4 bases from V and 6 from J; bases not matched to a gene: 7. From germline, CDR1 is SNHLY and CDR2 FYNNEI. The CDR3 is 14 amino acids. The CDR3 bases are TGTGCCAGCAGTGTTGGACAGGGAAGAGATGGCTACACCTTC. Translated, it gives CASSVGQGRDGYTF.

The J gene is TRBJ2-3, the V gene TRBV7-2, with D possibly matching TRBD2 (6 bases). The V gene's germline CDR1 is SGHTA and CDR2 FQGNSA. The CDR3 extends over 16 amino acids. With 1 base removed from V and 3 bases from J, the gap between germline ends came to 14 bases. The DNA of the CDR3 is TGTGCCAGCAGCTTAGTTGGGGCTAGCGTTACAGATACGCAGTATTTT. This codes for CASSLVGASVTDTQYF.